The TCR beta chain under discussion was sequenced for a study of shared clonotypes between healthy human individuals. Trimming cost V 1 base and J 5 bases; bases outside gene matches: 11. CDR1 is SGHTS and CDR2 is YDEGEE in the germline V gene. The CDR3 consists of 16 residues. Sequenced by immunoSEQ multiplex PCR; TCRdb stores in-frame clones only, minus some. The sample shows some 1.5 million clones, approximately 98% of them seen only once. This clone was seen just once. The rearrangement links TRBV5-8 to TRBJ2-7, with 8 bases aligning to TRBD2. The receptor comes from a man aged 25-40 years in good health. The source material was naive CD4+ T cells sorted from blood. Subset here: CD45RA+ positively selected. For the CDR3, the DNA is TGTGCCAGCAGCTTGCTGTTAGGGACTAGAGGTCACGAGCAGTACTTC. This codes for CASSLLLGTRGHEQYF. Filled out from reference TRBV5-8 and TRBJ2-7, the complete variable domain reads EAGVTQSPTHLIKTRGQQATLRCSPISGHTSVYWYQQALGLGLQFLLWYDEGEERNRGNFPPRFSGRQFPNYSSELNVNALELEDSALYLCASSLLLGTRGHEQYFGPGTRLTVT.